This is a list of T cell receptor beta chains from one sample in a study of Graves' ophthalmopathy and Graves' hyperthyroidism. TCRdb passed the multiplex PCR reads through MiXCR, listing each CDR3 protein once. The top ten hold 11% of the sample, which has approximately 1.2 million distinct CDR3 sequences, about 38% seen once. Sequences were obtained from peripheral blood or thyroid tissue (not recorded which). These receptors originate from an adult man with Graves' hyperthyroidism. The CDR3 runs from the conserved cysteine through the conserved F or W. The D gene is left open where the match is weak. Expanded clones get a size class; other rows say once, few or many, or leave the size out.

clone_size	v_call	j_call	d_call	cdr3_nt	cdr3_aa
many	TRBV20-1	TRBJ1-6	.	TGCAGTGCTAGAGCCGATATTGGTTCACCCCTCCACTTT	CSARADIGSPLHF
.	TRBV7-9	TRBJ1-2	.	TGTGCCAGCAGCCCTGACTGGGGGGCCGGTGGCTACACCTTC	CASSPDWGAGGYTF
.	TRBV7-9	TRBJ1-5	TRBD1	TGTGCCAGCAGCATACGGCCGGGACAGGGGCCTGGATGGCCCCAGCATTTT	CASSIRPGQGPGWPQHF
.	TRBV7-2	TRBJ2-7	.	TGTGCCAGCAGAGCGGCCGTCGGCGAGCAGTACTTC	CASRAAVGEQYF
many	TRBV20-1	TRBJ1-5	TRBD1	TGCAGTGCTGGGACAGAGCATAGCAATCAGCCCCAGCATTTT	CSAGTEHSNQPQHF
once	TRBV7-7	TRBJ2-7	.	TGTGCCAGCGGCACCGGGGCGAGCGAGCAGTACTTC	CASGTGASEQYF
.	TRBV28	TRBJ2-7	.	TGTGCCAGCAGTTTGAGGGGTACCGGGGAGCAGTACTTC	CASSLRGTGEQYF
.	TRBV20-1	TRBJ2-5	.	TGCAGTGCTAGAGATCCCGGGGCCCTGACCCAGTACTTC	CSARDPGALTQYF
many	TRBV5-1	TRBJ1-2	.	TGCGCCAGCAGCGTGTCGAGAGATAACTATGGCTACACCTTC	CASSVSRDNYGYTF
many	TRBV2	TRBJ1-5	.	TGTGCCAGCAGCGAGGGGGGCGGTAATCAGCCCCAGCATTTT	CASSEGGGNQPQHF
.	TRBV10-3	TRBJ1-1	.	TGTGCCATCAGTGACAGGGAAACCTCACTCTATGAAGCTTTCTTT	CAISDRETSLYEAFF
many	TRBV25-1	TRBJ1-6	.	TGTGCCAGCAGTGGGGAGGGGAATAATTCACCCCTCCACTTT	CASSGEGNNSPLHF
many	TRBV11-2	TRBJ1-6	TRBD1	TGTGCCAGCAGCTTAGCCCAGGGGGCTTATTCACCCCTCCACTTT	CASSLAQGAYSPLHF
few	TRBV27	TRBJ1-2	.	TGTGCCAGCAGTTTATCAACGACGGACGGCAACTATGGCTACACCTTC	CASSLSTTDGNYGYTF
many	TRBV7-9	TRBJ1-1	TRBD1	TGTGCCAGCAGTCTACAGGGGAAGAACACTGAAGCTTTCTTT	CASSLQGKNTEAFF
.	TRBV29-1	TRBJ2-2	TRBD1	TGCAGCGTTGGCTCTGGGACAGGGGTCACCGGGGAGCTGTTTTTT	CSVGSGTGVTGELFF
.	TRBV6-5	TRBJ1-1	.	TGTGCCAGCGGTCGGACAGACTTAGTCACTGAAGCTTTCTTT	CASGRTDLVTEAFF
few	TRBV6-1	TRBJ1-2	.	TGTGCCAGCAGCATGGAAGGCTACACCTTC	CASSMEGYTF
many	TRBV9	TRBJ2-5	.	TGTGCCAGCAGCGGGTCCCCTCTAGCAACGCGGGAGACCCAGTACTTC	CASSGSPLATRETQYF
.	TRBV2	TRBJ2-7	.	TGTGCCAGCAGTGAATTTGATCGTGTAGTGTCCTACGAGCAGTACTTC	CASSEFDRVVSYEQYF
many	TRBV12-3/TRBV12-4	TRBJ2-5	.	TGTGCCAGCAGCCACAGATGGGGAGAGACCCAGTACTTC	CASSHRWGETQYF
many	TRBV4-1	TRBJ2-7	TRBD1	TGCGCCAGCAGCCGTGAGACAGGGCCCTACGAGCAGTACTTC	CASSRETGPYEQYF
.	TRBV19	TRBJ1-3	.	TGTGCCAGTAGTATACGAGGGACTGGAAACACCATATATTTT	CASSIRGTGNTIYF
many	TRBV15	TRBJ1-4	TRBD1	TGTGCCACCAGCAGTCAGGGGGCCGCGAATGAAAAACTGTTTTTT	CATSSQGAANEKLFF
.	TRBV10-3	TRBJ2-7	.	TGTGCCACCAGGGCCAGCTCTATGTCCTACGAGCAGTACTTC	CATRASSMSYEQYF
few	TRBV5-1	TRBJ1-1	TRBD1	TGCGCCAGCAGCCAATATTTGACAGGGAAGGGGACTGAAGCTTTCTTT	CASSQYLTGKGTEAFF
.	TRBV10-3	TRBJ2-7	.	TGTGCCACCTCATACCCCCCGGGGGAAAGCTCCTACGAGCAGTACTTC	CATSYPPGESSYEQYF
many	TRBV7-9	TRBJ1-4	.	TGTGCCAGCAGCTTGGCGGGGAGACGGGAAAAACTGTTTTTT	CASSLAGRREKLFF
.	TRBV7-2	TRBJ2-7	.	TGTGCCAGGAAACAGGACTACGAGCAGTACTTC	CARKQDYEQYF
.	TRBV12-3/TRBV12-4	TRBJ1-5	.	TGTGCCAGCTCGACTGGGGGGGGTTTGAGTCAGCCCCAGCATTTT	CASSTGGGLSQPQHF
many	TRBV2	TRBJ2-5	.	TGTGCCAGCAGTGACAGGGGCCACCAAGAGACCCAGTACTTC	CASSDRGHQETQYF
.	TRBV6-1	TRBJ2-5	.	TGTGCCAGCTCACCACCGTACAGCCGAGAGACCCAGTACTTC	CASSPPYSRETQYF
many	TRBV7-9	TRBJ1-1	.	TGTGCCAGCAGCTTAAACCAGAACACTGAAGCTTTCTTT	CASSLNQNTEAFF
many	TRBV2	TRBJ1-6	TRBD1	TGTGCCAGCAGTCAAGGGACAGGGGACCCCGCCCGTGGACCCCTCCACTTT	CASSQGTGDPARGPLHF
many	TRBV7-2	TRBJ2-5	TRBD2	TGTGCCAGCAGCTTATCCAGCGGGGGGATGTATGAGACCCAGTACTTC	CASSLSSGGMYETQYF
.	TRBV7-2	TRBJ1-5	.	TGTGCCAGCAACCTGGGCCAGGGGCCTGGATGGCCCCAGCATTTT	CASNLGQGPGWPQHF
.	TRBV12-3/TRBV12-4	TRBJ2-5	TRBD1	TGTGCCAGCAGCCTCGACAGGGAGAGTCAGTACTTC	CASSLDRESQYF
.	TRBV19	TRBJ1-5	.	TGTGCCAGTAGTACAGGTTCCTTCAATCAGCCCCAGCATTTT	CASSTGSFNQPQHF
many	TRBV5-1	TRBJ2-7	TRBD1	TGCGCCAGCAGCCAGACAGGGTACGAGCAGTACTTC	CASSQTGYEQYF
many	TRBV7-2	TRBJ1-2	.	TGTGCCAGCAGCACTGACTCGCGTGGCTACACCTTC	CASSTDSRGYTF
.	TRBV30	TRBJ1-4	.	TGTGCCTGGCGGGACGGCCGAGATGAAAAACTGTTTTTT	CAWRDGRDEKLFF
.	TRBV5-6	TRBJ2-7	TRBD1	TGTGCCAGCAGCGTACTGGGACAGATCTACGAGCAGTACTTC	CASSVLGQIYEQYF
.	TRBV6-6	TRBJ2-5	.	TGTGCCAGCGGTGATACAGGGATCCAAGAGACCCAGTACTTC	CASGDTGIQETQYF
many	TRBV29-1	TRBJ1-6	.	TGCAGCGCTAGTGGTCGGGAAGGTATCCACTTT	CSASGREGIHF
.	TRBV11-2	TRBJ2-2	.	TGTGCCAGCAGCTTATGGGGCGAGGGGGAGCTGTTTTTT	CASSLWGEGELFF
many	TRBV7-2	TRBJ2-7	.	TGTGCCAGCAGCGCCTTCGAGGGAGGAATAAACTACGAGCAGTACTTC	CASSAFEGGINYEQYF
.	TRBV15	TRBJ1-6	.	TGTGCCACCAGCAGAGATCCCAGCAGTTTTGCGGGCGGGAATTCACCCCTCCACTTT	CATSRDPSSFAGGNSPLHF
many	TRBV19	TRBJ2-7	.	TGTGCCAGTAGTATCCAGGGCAGCCCCTACGAGCAGTACTTC	CASSIQGSPYEQYF
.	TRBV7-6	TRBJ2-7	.	TGTGCCAGCAGTAAAGGACCGAACCTCCCGTTAAACTTC	CASSKGPNLPLNF
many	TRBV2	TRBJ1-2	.	TGTGCCCGCGCAGCGGACGCTAACTATGGCTACACCTTC	CARAADANYGYTF
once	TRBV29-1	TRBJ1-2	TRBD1	TGCAGCGTCTATGGGACAGACTATGGCTACACCTTC	CSVYGTDYGYTF
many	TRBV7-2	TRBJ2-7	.	TGTGCCAGCAGGGAAACCCCTCGGGACCCCTACGAGCAGTACTTC	CASRETPRDPYEQYF
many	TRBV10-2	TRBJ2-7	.	TGCGCCAGCAGGGGGATGGATTCCTACGAGCAGTACTTC	CASRGMDSYEQYF
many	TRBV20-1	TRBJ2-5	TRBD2	TGCAGTGCTACCGGACTAGCGACGCAAGAGACCCAGTACTTC	CSATGLATQETQYF
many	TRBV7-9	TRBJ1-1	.	TGTGCCAGCAGCTCCCCGGGGGATGAAGCTTTCTTT	CASSSPGDEAFF
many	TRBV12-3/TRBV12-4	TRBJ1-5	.	TGTGCCAGCAGTTTAGGGCAGGGAAGGAGCAATCAGCCCCAGCATTTT	CASSLGQGRSNQPQHF
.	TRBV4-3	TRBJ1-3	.	TGCGCCAGCAGCCAAGGGGTTTTGGGTGGAAACACCATATATTTT	CASSQGVLGGNTIYF